The sequence of this TCR beta chain was determined in a study of blood T cell repertoires in COVID-19 (dated by TCRdb to the early 2020s). General notes on the study: Collaborator samples came from the United States, Italy and Spain and covered acute and convalescent phases of COVID-19. The repertoires were released in a freely available public database meant as a resource for research on the immune response to SARS-CoV-2. The prospective study material was composed of cDNA or gDNA derived from T cells, B-cell-depleted T cells, or PBMCs. Where available, HLA class I and class II types were obtained from metadata supplied by the sample provider rather than from assay-based typing. Deeply sampled blood TCRbeta repertoires from subjects exposed to, actively infected with, or recovered from COVID-19 were included in the dataset. The samples were drawn from the first 160 participants of the ongoing ImmuneRACE study and from about 1,200 subjects provided by 6 global collaborators. Nearly every sample came with metadata listing a de-identified subject ID, COVID-19 status, age in years and sex.

Study-wide findings and limitations: How much clinical and demographic metadata was included differed by source and by participant, and the metadata was provided uncurated.

The immunoSEQ Assay, a bias-controlled multiplex PCR, was used to amplify TCRbeta CDR3 regions from genomic DNA. The original pipeline was this. The number of nucleated cells in each sample was estimated from the amplification of reference gene primers within the assay. Sequence reads were collapsed and filtered to measure the absolute abundance of every unique TCRbeta CDR3 rearrangement. Productive Simpson clonality was computed per sample as the square root of Simpson's diversity index over productive rearrangements. TCRdb holds this immuneACCESS table with in-frame rearrangements only. Some clones are missing; in checked studies, unresolved V genes explain under half, and the rest has no known cause. Clone size and V and J calls were adopted from that table, with D and trimming inferred from the DNA. This sample comprises around 400,000 clones, around 89% of them detected only once. More than 0.95% of the sample comes from the top ten.

Each collaborating institution followed its own protocols to collect whole blood in K2EDTA tubes. Collaborator samples were shipped for TCRbeta analysis as frozen whole blood, isolated PBMCs, or DNA extracted from either sample type. Comment on this clone: Its antigen is still unknown. Base quality data are lacking; no much larger clone is found one base away.

The clonotype was recovered from a man aged 35 to 55 with acute or convalescent COVID-19. Input material: peripheral blood.

The CDR3: CASILNDAGTGELFF. The bases are TGTGCCAGTATCCTTAACGACGCGGGAACCGGGGAGCTGTTTTTT. The chain uses TRBV19 and TRBJ2-2; perhaps TRBD2 is the D gene, with 6 bases matching. The CDR3 runs 15 amino acids, cysteine and phenylalanine included. The read is trimmed to its CDR3 DNA, 45 bases read in frame from base 1. V lost 7 bases and J lost 5 bases; the stretch between them is 17 bases long. The germline V gene (reference sequence) sets CDR1 to LNHDA and CDR2 to SQIVND.